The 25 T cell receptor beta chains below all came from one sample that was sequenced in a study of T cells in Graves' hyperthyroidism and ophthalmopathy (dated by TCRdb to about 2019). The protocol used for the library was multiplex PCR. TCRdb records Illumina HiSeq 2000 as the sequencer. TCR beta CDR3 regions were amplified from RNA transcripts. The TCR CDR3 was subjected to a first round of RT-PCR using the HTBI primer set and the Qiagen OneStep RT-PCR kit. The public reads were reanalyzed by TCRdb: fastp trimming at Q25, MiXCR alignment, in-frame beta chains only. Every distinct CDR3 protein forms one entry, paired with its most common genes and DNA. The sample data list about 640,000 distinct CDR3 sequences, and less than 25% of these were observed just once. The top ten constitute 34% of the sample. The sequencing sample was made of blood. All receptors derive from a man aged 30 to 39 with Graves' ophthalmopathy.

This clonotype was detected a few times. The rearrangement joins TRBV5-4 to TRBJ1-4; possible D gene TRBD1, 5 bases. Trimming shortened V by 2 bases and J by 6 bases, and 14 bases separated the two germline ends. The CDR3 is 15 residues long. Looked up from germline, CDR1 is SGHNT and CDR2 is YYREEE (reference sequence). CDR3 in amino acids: CASSLTGRSDEKLFF. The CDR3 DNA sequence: TGTGCCAGCAGCTTAACGGGACGGAGCGATGAAAAACTGTTTTTT.

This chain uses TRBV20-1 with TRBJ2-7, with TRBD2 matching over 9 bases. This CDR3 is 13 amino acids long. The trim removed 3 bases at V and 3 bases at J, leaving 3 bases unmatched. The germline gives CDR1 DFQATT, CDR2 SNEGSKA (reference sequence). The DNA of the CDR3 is TGCAGTGCTAGCTCGACTAGCGGCTACGAGCAGTACTTC. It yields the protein CSASSTSGYEQYF.

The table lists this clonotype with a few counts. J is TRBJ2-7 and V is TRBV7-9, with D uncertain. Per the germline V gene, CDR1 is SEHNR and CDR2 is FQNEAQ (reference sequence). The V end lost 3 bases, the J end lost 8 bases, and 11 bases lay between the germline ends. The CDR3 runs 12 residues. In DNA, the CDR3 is TGTGCCAGCAGCTTTTTAGACAACCAGCAGTACTTC. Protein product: CASSFLDNQQYF.

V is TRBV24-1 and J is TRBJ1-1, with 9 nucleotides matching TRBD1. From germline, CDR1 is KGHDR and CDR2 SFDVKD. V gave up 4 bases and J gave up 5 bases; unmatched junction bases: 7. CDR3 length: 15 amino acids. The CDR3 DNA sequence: TGTGCCACCAGTGACTCTGGACAGGGGAGGACTGAAGCTTTCTTT. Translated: CATSDSGQGRTEAFF.

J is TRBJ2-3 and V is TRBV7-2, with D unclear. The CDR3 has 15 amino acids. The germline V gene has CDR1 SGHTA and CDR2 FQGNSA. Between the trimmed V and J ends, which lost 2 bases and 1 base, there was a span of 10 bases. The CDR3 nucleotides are TGTGCCAGCAGCTTATTGGCCCCGGGCACAGATACGCAGTATTTT. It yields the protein CASSLLAPGTDTQYF. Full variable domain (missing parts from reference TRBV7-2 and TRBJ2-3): GAGVSQSPSNKVTEKGKDVELRCDPISGHTALYWYRQSLGQGLEFLIYFQGNSAPDKSGLPSDRFSAERTGGSVSTLTIQRTQQEDSAVYLCASSLLAPGTDTQYFGPGTRLTVL.

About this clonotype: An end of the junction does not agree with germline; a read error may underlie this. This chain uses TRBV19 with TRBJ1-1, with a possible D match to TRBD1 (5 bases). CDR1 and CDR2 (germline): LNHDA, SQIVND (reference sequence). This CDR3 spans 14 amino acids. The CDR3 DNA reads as TGTGCCAGTAGTATAGAGGCAGGGATGGCTGAAGCTCTCTTT. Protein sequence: CASSIEAGMAEALF. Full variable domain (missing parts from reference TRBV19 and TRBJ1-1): DGGITQSPKYLFRKEGQNVTLSCEQNLNHDAMYWYRQDPGQGLRLIYYSQIVNDFQKGDIAEGYSVSREKKESFPLTVTSAQKNPTAFYLCASSIEAGMAEALFGQGTRLTVV.

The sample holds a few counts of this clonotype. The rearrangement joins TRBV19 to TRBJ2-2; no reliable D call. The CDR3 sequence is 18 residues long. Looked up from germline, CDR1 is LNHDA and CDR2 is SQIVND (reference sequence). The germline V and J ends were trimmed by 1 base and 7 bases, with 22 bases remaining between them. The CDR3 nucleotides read TGTGCCAGTAGTATAGGGATTTTTCTCGGGCCAGCCAACGGGGAGCTGTTTTTT. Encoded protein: CASSIGIFLGPANGELFF.

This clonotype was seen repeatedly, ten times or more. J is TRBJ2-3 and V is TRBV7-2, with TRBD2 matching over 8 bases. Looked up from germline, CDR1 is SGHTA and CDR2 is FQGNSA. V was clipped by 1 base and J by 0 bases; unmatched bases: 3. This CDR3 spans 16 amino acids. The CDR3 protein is CASSLVLAVSTDTQYF. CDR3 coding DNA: TGTGCCAGCAGCTTAGTACTAGCGGTTAGCACAGATACGCAGTATTTT.

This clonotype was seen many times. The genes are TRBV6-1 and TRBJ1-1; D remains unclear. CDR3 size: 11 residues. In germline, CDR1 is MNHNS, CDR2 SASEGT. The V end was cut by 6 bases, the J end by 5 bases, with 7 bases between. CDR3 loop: CASSGETEAFF. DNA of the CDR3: TGTGCCAGCAGCGGGGAAACTGAAGCTTTCTTT.

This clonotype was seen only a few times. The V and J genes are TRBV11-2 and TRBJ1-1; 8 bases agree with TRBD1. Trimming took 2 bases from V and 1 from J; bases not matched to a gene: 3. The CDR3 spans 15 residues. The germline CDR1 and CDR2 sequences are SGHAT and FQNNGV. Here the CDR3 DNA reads TGTGCCAGCAGCTTACAGGGGGCGCAGAACACTGAAGCTTTCTTT. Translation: CASSLQGAQNTEAFF. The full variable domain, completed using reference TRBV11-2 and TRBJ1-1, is EAGVAQSPRYKIIEKRQSVAFWCNPISGHATLYWYQQILGQGPKLLIQFQNNGVVDDSQLPKDRFSAERLKGVDSTLKIQPAKLEDSAVYLCASSLQGAQNTEAFFGQGTRLTVV.

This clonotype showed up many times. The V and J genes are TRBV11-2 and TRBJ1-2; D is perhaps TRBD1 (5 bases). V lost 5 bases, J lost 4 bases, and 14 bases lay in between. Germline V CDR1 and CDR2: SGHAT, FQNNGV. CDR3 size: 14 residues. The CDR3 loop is CASSARDGAYGYTF. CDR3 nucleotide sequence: TGTGCCAGCAGCGCCCGGGACGGAGCCTATGGCTACACCTTC.

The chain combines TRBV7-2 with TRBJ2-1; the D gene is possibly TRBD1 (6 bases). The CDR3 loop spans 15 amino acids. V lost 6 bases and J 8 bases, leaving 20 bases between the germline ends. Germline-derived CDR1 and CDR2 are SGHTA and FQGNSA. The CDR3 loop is CASSLVGDKGDEQFF. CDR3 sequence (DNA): TGTGCCAGCAGTCTAGTCGGGGACAAGGGGGATGAGCAGTTCTTC.

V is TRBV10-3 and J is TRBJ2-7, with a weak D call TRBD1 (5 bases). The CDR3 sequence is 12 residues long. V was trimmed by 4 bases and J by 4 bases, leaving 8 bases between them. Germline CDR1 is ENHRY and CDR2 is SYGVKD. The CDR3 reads CAISGNRYEQYF. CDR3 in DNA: TGTGCCATCAGTGGGAACAGGTACGAGCAGTACTTC.

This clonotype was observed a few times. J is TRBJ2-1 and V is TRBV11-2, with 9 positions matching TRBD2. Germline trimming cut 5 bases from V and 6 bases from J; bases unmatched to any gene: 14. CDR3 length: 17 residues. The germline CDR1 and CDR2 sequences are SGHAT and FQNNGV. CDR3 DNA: TGTGCCAGCAGCCCCCTTCTTACTAGCGGGCCTCTCAATGAGCAGTTCTTC. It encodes CASSPLLTSGPLNEQFF.

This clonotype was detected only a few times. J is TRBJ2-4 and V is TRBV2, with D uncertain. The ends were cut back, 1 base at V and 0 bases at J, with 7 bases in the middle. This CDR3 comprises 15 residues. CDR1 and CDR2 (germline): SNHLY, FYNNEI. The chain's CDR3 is CASSEGALAKNIQYF. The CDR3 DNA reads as TGTGCCAGCAGTGAAGGGGCTCTAGCCAAAAACATTCAGTACTTC.

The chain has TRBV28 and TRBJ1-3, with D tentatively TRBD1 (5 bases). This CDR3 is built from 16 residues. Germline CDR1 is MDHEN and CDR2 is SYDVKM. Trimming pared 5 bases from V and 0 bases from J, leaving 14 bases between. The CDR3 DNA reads TGTGCCAGCAGTCCCACGCGGGGCCCCTCTGGAAACACCATATATTTT. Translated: CASSPTRGPSGNTIYF. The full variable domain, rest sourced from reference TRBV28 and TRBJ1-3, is DVKVTQSSRYLVKRTGEKVFLECVQDMDHENMFWYRQDPGLGLRLIYFSYDVKMKEKGDIPEGYSVSREKKERFSLILESASTNQTSMYLCASSPTRGPSGNTIYFGEGSWLTVV.

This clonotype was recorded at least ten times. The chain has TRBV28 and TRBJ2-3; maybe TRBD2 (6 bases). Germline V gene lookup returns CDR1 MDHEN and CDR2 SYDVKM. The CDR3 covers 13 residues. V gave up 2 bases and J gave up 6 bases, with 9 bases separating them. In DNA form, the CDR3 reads TGTGCCAGCAGTTTAGCGGGGAGGGATACGCAGTATTTT. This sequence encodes CASSLAGRDTQYF. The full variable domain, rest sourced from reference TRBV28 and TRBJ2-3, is DVKVTQSSRYLVKRTGEKVFLECVQDMDHENMFWYRQDPGLGLRLIYFSYDVKMKEKGDIPEGYSVSREKKERFSLILESASTNQTSMYLCASSLAGRDTQYFGPGTRLTVL.

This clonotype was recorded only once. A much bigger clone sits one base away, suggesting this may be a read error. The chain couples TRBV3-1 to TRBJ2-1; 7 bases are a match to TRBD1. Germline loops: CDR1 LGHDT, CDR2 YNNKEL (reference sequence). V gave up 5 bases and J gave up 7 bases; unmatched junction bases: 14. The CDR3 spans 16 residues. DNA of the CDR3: TGTGCCAGCAGCTCTCGGGACAGCACTCCTCGGAATGAGCAGTTCTTC. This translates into CASSSRDSTPRNEQFF.

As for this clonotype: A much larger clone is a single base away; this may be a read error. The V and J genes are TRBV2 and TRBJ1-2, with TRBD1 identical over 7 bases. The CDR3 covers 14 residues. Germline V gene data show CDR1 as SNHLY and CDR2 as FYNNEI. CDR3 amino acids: CASSSTGAWRGCTF. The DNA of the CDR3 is TGTGCCAGCAGTAGTACAGGGGCGTGGAGGGGCTGCACCTTC.

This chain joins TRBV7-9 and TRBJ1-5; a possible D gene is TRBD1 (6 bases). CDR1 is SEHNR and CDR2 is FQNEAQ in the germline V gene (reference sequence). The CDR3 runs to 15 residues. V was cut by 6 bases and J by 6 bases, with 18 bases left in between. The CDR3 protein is CASSLGSGEGQPQHF. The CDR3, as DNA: TGTGCCAGCAGTCTGGGCTCAGGGGAAGGTCAGCCCCAGCATTTT.

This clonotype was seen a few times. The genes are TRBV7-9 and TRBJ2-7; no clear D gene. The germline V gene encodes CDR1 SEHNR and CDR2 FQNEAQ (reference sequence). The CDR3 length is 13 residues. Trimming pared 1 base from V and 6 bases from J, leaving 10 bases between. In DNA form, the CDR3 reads TGTGCCAGCAGCTTAGTGGGCCCGGGCGAGCAGTACTTC. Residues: CASSLVGPGEQYF.

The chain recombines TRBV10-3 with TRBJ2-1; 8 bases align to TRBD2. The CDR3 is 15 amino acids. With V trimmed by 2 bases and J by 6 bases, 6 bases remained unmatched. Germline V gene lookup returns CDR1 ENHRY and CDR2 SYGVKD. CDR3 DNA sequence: TGTGCCATCAGTGAGGGGCTAGCGGGTGGCAATGAGCAGTTCTTC. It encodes CAISEGLAGGNEQFF.

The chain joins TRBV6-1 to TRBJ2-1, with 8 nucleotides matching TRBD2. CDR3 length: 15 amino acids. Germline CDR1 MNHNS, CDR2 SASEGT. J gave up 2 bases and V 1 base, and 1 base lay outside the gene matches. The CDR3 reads CASSEGSGAYNEQFF. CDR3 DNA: TGTGCCAGCAGTGAAGGTAGCGGGGCCTACAATGAGCAGTTCTTC.

CDR3 sequence reads: CASIRDRDHSNQPQHF. The CDR3 DNA reads TGTGCCAGCATCCGGGACAGGGACCATAGCAATCAGCCCCAGCATTTT. The V call is TRBV2, the J call TRBJ1-5; 9 nucleotides line up with TRBD1. This CDR3 has 16 residues. Germline lookup yields CDR1 SNHLY and CDR2 FYNNEI. The V and J ends lost 7 bases and 0 bases, in that order; junction bases with no gene match: 7.

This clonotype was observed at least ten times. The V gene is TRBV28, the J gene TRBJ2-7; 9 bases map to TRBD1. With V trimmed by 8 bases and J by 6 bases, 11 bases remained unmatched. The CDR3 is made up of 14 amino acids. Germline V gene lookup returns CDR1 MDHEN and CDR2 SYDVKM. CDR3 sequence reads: CASVSRDRVSEQYF. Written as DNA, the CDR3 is TGTGCCAGCGTCTCCCGGGACAGGGTGAGCGAGCAGTACTTC.